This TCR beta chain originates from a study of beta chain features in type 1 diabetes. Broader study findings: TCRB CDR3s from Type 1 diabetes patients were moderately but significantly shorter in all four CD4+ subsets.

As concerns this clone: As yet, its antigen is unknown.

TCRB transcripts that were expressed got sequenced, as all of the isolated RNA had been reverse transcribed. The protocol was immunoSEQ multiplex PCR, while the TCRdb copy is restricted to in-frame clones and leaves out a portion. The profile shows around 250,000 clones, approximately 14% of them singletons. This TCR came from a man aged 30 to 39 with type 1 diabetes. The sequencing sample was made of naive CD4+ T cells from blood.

The CDR3 DNA follows: TGTGCCAGCAGCTTGGCCTCGGGGAGCCCCTACGAGCAGTACTTC. Translation gives CASSLASGSPYEQYF. This rearrangement joins TRBV5-4 to TRBJ2-7; possibly TRBD2 for D (5 bases). Trimming took off 0 bases at V and 2 bases at J, with 12 bases between the two ends. CDR1 is SGHNT and CDR2 is YYREEE in the germline V gene (reference sequence). CDR3 size: 15 residues.